This TCR beta chain comes out of a study of T cells in Graves' hyperthyroidism and ophthalmopathy. This clonotype was seen a few times. TCR beta CDR3 regions were amplified from RNA transcripts. During a first-round RT-PCR of the TCR CDR3, the HTBI primer set was used. One entry per CDR3 protein results from TCRdb running MiXCR on the multiplex PCR reads. The sample gives some 560,000 distinct CDR3 sequences, approximately 14% of which show up once; about 7% is in the top ten. J gave up 6 bases and V 1 base, and 12 bases lay outside the gene matches. The CDR3 consists of 15 residues. Per the germline V gene, CDR1 is SQVTM and CDR2 is ANQGSEA.

This sequence was found in a woman aged 30 to 39 with Graves' hyperthyroidism. This chain links TRBV29-1 with TRBJ2-7, with 7 bases identical to TRBD1. Sample: blood. CDR3 sequence reads: CSVEAGTDWATEQYF. CDR3 in DNA: TGCAGCGTTGAAGCCGGGACAGATTGGGCTACCGAGCAGTACTTC.